Presented here are 31 T cell receptor beta chains from one specimen sequenced in a study of T cells after yellow fever vaccination. Each CDR3 protein is one row after TCRdb ran MiXCR on the 5' RACE reads. The sample carries 200,000 to 300,000 distinct CDR3 sequences, less than 9% recorded once. The input for sequencing was CD4+ T cells sorted from PBMCs, taken 15 days after the yellow fever booster vaccination. These receptors came from a man younger than 45 who received the YFV17D yellow fever vaccine.

In its sample, this clonotype was seen many times. The V call is TRBV7-8, the J call TRBJ1-1; D remains unclear. This CDR3 contains 14 residues. CDR1 is SGHVS, CDR2 FQNEAQ, per germline. Deletions cut 1 base from V and 2 bases from J, with 8 bases between. CDR3 DNA sequence: TGTGCCAGCAGCTTAGTCGGAGCCAACACTGAAGCTTTCTTT. This translates into CASSLVGANTEAFF.

Ten or more counts support this clonotype. The chain employs TRBV20-1 and TRBJ2-1; 7 nucleotides line up with TRBD2. CDR3 length: 11 amino acids. Germline trimming cut 3 bases from V and 10 bases from J; bases unmatched to any gene: 3. Germline lookup yields CDR1 DFQATT and CDR2 SNEGSKA (reference sequence). In DNA, the CDR3 is TGCAGTGCTAGGGTACTAGCGGAGCAGTTCTTC. It translates to CSARVLAEQFF.

V is TRBV18 and J is TRBJ2-5, with 8 bases aligning to TRBD2. The CDR3 is 14 amino acids. Germline lookup yields CDR1 KGHSH and CDR2 LQKENI. V was pared by 3 bases and J by 2 bases, with 2 bases of the junction left unmatched. CDR3 loop: CASSPSGNQETQYF. CDR3 nucleotides: TGTGCCAGCTCACCTAGCGGGAATCAAGAGACCCAGTACTTC.

The rearrangement links TRBV29-1 to TRBJ2-6; possible D gene TRBD1, 6 bases. V was cut by 4 bases and J by 3 bases, with 16 bases left in between. This CDR3 region has 16 residues. Germline-derived CDR1 and CDR2 are SQVTM and ANQGSEA. The CDR3: CSVVGRGNFGANVLTF. CDR3 sequence (DNA): TGCAGCGTTGTCGGCAGGGGAAACTTTGGGGCCAACGTCCTGACTTTC.

The chain joins TRBV7-9 to TRBJ2-5, with 14 bases that match TRBD2. Germline assignment: CDR1 SEHNR and CDR2 FQNEAQ (reference sequence). This CDR3 has 15 amino acids. The trim removed 5 bases at V and 4 bases at J, leaving 3 bases unmatched. CDR3 amino acids: CASSGGTSGRETQYF. DNA of the CDR3: TGTGCCAGCAGCGGCGGGACTAGCGGGAGAGAGACCCAGTACTTC.

This clonotype has at least ten counts. The chain employs TRBV12-5 and TRBJ2-2; a possible D gene is TRBD2 (6 bases). The CDR3 spans 15 residues. Germline V gene data show CDR1 as LGHNT and CDR2 as FRNRAP. The V end lost 3 bases, the J end lost 1 base, and 9 bases lay between the germline ends. CDR3 nucleotide sequence: TGTGCTAGTGGTTTCGGCGGGGTGAACACCGGGGAGCTGTTTTTT. Protein product: CASGFGGVNTGELFF.

This clonotype was seen ten or more times. This chain joins TRBV19 and TRBJ1-5, with unresolved D. This CDR3 has 13 amino acids. CDR1 and CDR2 from the germline V gene are LNHDA and SQIVND (reference sequence). V shed 3 bases and J shed 8 bases, with 11 bases lying between them. The CDR3 DNA is TGTGCCAGTAGTATTATCGCCGGGGAGCCCCAGCATTTT. Protein product: CASSIIAGEPQHF.

At least ten counts were recorded for this clonotype. This rearrangement joins TRBV28 to TRBJ2-7, with TRBD1 identical over 10 bases. The CDR3 spans 15 residues. V was pared by 5 bases and J by 2 bases, with 6 bases of the junction left unmatched. Germline V gene data show CDR1 as MDHEN and CDR2 as SYDVKM. For the CDR3, the DNA is TGTGCCAGCAGTGTTCCGGGACAGGGGACCTACGAGCAGTACTTC. It specifies CASSVPGQGTYEQYF.

This clonotype was counted only a few times. V is TRBV28 and J is TRBJ1-1; TRBD1 agrees at 7 bases. Germline-derived CDR1 and CDR2 are MDHEN and SYDVKM. With V trimmed by 6 bases and J by 1 base, 8 bases remained unmatched. The CDR3 sequence is 15 residues long. The CDR3 nucleotides read TGTGCCAGCAGAGGGCAGGGGGGATGGAACACTGAAGCTTTCTTT. As protein: CASRGQGGWNTEAFF.

This clonotype showed up many times. The chain joins TRBV12-3 or TRBV12-4 to TRBJ2-7; the match to TRBD1 covers 12 bases. The CDR3 is 15 amino acids. After removal of 6 bases from V and 6 bases from J, the junction contained 9 bases not matched to a gene. As DNA, the CDR3 is TGTGCCAGCAGCTTCTCCGGGACAGGGGGCACCGAGCAGTACTTC. Protein product: CASSFSGTGGTEQYF.

The V gene is TRBV5-1, the J gene TRBJ2-7; tentative D call: TRBD2 (6 bases). Germline CDR1 SGHRS, CDR2 YFSETQ. The CDR3 consists of 15 residues. Trimming removed 0 bases from V and 6 bases from J, with 16 bases in between. CDR3 nucleotide sequence: TGCGCCAGCAGCTTGGTCCCCGGGAGTTCGGGCGAGCAGTACTTC. As protein: CASSLVPGSSGEQYF. Filled out from reference TRBV5-1 and TRBJ2-7, the complete variable domain reads KAGVTQTPRYLIKTRGQQVTLSCSPISGHRSVSWYQQTPGQGLQFLFEYFSETQRNKGNFPGRFSGRQFSNSRSEMNVSTLELGDSALYLCASSLVPGSSGEQYFGPGTRLTVT.

This clonotype has ten or more counts. The V and J genes are TRBV4-3 and TRBJ2-2; no firm D call. Germline CDR1 and CDR2: LGHNA and YSLEER. This CDR3 comprises 16 residues. V was shortened by 3 bases and J by 0 bases, with 11 bases between the two germline ends. CDR3 residues: CASSQRDGTNTGELFF. The CDR3 DNA reads TGCGCCAGCAGCCAGAGAGACGGCACGAACACCGGGGAGCTGTTTTTT.

This clonotype was recorded a few times. The rearrangement uses TRBV28 and TRBJ2-7; D could derive from TRBD1 or TRBD2 (5 bases each). Germline V gene lookup returns CDR1 MDHEN and CDR2 SYDVKM. The CDR3 sequence is 14 residues long. V dropped 6 bases and J dropped 0 bases, with 12 bases sitting between them. The chain's CDR3 is CASSPGRSSYEQYF. The CDR3 DNA reads TGTGCCAGCAGCCCGGGACGGAGCTCCTACGAGCAGTACTTC.

The sample holds many counts of this clonotype. The J gene is TRBJ1-5, the V gene TRBV12-3 or TRBV12-4, with D uncertain. The CDR3 spans 13 residues. V dropped 5 bases and J dropped 5 bases, with 10 bases sitting between them. The CDR3 bases are TGTGCCAGCAGTACGGACCGGTATCAGCCCCAGCATTTT. It specifies CASSTDRYQPQHF.

In its sample, this clonotype was seen many times. The rearrangement uses TRBV7-2 and TRBJ2-1, with 10 bases fitting TRBD2. This CDR3 has 17 residues. CDR1 and CDR2 (germline): SGHTA, FQGNSA. With 5 bases clipped from V and 0 bases from J, the junction kept 7 bases outside the gene matches. The CDR3 DNA is TGTGCCAGCAGCCCCCCGGGACTAGCGAGCTCCTACAATGAGCAGTTCTTC. Translated: CASSPPGLASSYNEQFF.

The sample holds many counts of this clonotype. The genes are TRBV29-1 and TRBJ2-2; D may be TRBD1 (6 bases). The CDR3 contains 15 residues. V dropped 3 bases and J dropped 5 bases, with 16 bases sitting between them. Germline V lookup: CDR1 SQVTM, CDR2 ANQGSEA. This CDR3 is CSVEKTGTRTGELFF. The CDR3 nucleotides read TGCAGCGTTGAGAAAACCGGGACACGTACCGGGGAGCTGTTTTTT.

This chain connects TRBV11-3 to TRBJ2-2; a weak D match, TRBD2 (5 bases). Germline CDR1 reads SGHNT; CDR2 reads YENEEA. The CDR3 consists of 14 residues. V was trimmed by 5 bases and J by 7 bases, leaving 14 bases between them. The CDR3 DNA reads TGTGCCAGCAGCCCCAGTGCCGGAGGCGGGGAGCTGTTTTTT. Its protein is CASSPSAGGGELFF.

This clonotype occurred a few times. The chain recombines TRBV19 with TRBJ2-1, with 7 bases that match TRBD2. V lost 8 bases to trimming and J lost 5 bases; unmatched junction nucleotides: 6. Germline assignment: CDR1 LNHDA and CDR2 SQIVND (reference sequence). This CDR3 region has 13 residues. The CDR3 bases are TGTGCCAGTGGGGACTACTACAACAATGAGCAGTTCTTC. Translating gives CASGDYYNNEQFF. Filled out from reference TRBV19 and TRBJ2-1, the complete variable domain reads DGGITQSPKYLFRKEGQNVTLSCEQNLNHDAMYWYRQDPGQGLRLIYYSQIVNDFQKGDIAEGYSVSREKKESFPLTVTSAQKNPTAFYLCASGDYYNNEQFFGPGTRLTVL.

This clonotype was detected a few times. The chain uses TRBV3-1 and TRBJ1-2; 9 positions agree with TRBD1. The CDR3 sequence is 15 residues long. V trimming: 5 bases; J trimming: 2 bases; junction bases outside the gene matches: 6. Germline values: CDR1 LGHDT, CDR2 YNNKEL (reference sequence). DNA for the CDR3: TGTGCCAGCAGCACTCCGGGACAGGGCAACTATGGCTACACCTTC. Amino acid sequence: CASSTPGQGNYGYTF.

Regarding this clonotype: This may be a read error: a much more frequent sequence differs by one nucleotide. V is TRBV2 and J is TRBJ2-3; 11 nucleotides match TRBD2. V dropped 6 bases and J dropped 9; count of bases not matched to a gene: 20. This CDR3 spans 18 amino acids. The germline V gene has CDR1 SNHLY and CDR2 FYNNEI. This chain's CDR3 is CASSDDPSGRHGKRTQYF. CDR3 bases: TGTGCCAGCAGCGATGATCCTAGCGGGAGGCACGGCAAAAGGACGCAGTATTTT.

This clonotype was counted a few times. The genes are TRBV6-1 and TRBJ1-3; D is perhaps TRBD1 (6 bases). Germline CDR1 and CDR2: MNHNS and SASEGT. V lost 7 bases to trimming and J lost 3 bases, with 16 bases between them. The CDR3 consists of 15 residues. This CDR3 reads CASKTRGAGGNTIYF. The CDR3 coding sequence is TGTGCCAGCAAAACACGGGGGGCAGGTGGAAACACCATATATTTT.

This clonotype has a handful of counts. V is TRBV7-2 and J is TRBJ2-2, with D hard to call. Germline V gene sequence: CDR1 SGHTA, CDR2 FQGNSA. This CDR3 contains 14 residues. V shed 4 bases and J shed 0 bases, with 6 bases lying between them. The CDR3 loop is CASSSRSNTGELFF. The CDR3 DNA reads TGTGCCAGCAGCTCCAGATCGAACACCGGGGAGCTGTTTTTT. Full variable domain (missing parts from reference TRBV7-2 and TRBJ2-2): GAGVSQSPSNKVTEKGKDVELRCDPISGHTALYWYRQSLGQGLEFLIYFQGNSAPDKSGLPSDRFSAERTGGSVSTLTIQRTQQEDSAVYLCASSSRSNTGELFFGEGSRLTVL.

Ten or more counts support this clonotype. The chain couples TRBV7-9 to TRBJ1-1; 8 bases are shared with TRBD1. The CDR3 is 13 residues long. The germline CDR1 and CDR2 sequences are SEHNR and FQNEAQ (reference sequence). V dropped 4 bases and J dropped 5; count of bases not matched to a gene: 3. CDR3 sequence (DNA): TGTGCCAGCAGCTCCCAGGGGGCAACTGAAGCTTTCTTT. This codes for CASSSQGATEAFF.

The chain couples TRBV7-2 to TRBJ2-7, with 7 bases fitting TRBD1. CDR1 is SGHTA and CDR2 is FQGNSA in the germline V gene. The CDR3 contains 15 residues. V shed 3 bases and J 0 bases; nucleotides not matched to a gene: 5. The CDR3 DNA follows: TGTGCCAGCAGCTTCCAGACAGGGAACTCCTACGAGCAGTACTTC. This sequence encodes CASSFQTGNSYEQYF.

The V and J genes are TRBV7-2 and TRBJ1-2; D not resolved. The germline V and J ends were trimmed by 1 base and 3 bases, with 12 bases remaining between them. The CDR3 is made up of 15 amino acids. Germline loops: CDR1 SGHTA, CDR2 FQGNSA. This CDR3 is CASSLVGSGDYGYTF. The CDR3 DNA is TGTGCCAGCAGCTTAGTTGGGTCAGGAGACTATGGCTACACCTTC.

The chain combines TRBV12-3 or TRBV12-4 with TRBJ2-4; 7 nucleotides align to TRBD2. V lost 8 bases to trimming and J lost 5 bases; unmatched junction nucleotides: 9. This CDR3 has 14 amino acids. Written as DNA, the CDR3 is TGTGCCAGCCGCGGGAGTGGGGTTCAAAACATTCAGTACTTC. Its protein product is CASRGSGVQNIQYF.

The rearrangement links TRBV20-1 to TRBJ2-4; 8 nucleotides agree with TRBD1. After removal of 5 bases from V and 4 bases from J, the junction contained 7 bases not matched to a gene. The germline V gene encodes CDR1 DFQATT and CDR2 SNEGSKA (reference sequence). This CDR3 comprises 14 residues. The CDR3 DNA sequence: TGCAGTGCTCACTCCTGGGACAGGAAAAACATTCAGTACTTC. This codes for CSAHSWDRKNIQYF.

This clonotype was picked up a small number of times. The J gene is TRBJ2-5, the V gene TRBV3-1, with TRBD1 matching over 7 bases. Germline V gene lookup returns CDR1 LGHDT and CDR2 YNNKEL (reference sequence). V lost 6 bases, J lost 0 bases, and 7 bases stayed unmatched. The CDR3 loop spans 15 amino acids. CDR3 sequence (DNA): TGTGCCAGCAGGCTAGGGACAGTCTACCAAGAGACCCAGTACTTC. Amino acids: CASRLGTVYQETQYF.

The sample holds a few counts of this clonotype. The chain couples TRBV12-3 or TRBV12-4 to TRBJ2-1; 10 bases line up with TRBD2. V shed 4 bases, J shed 0 bases, and the junction held 9 bases outside the gene matches. CDR3 length: 18 residues. The CDR3 loop reads CASSSGLALLSSYNEQFF. The CDR3 bases are TGTGCCAGCAGTTCGGGACTAGCGCTTCTTAGCTCCTACAATGAGCAGTTCTTC.

There are many counts of this clonotype. The chain has TRBV5-1 and TRBJ2-6; 12 bases map to TRBD2. The V gene end was trimmed by 4 bases and the J gene end by 1 base; junction bases not matched to a gene: 12. The CDR3 covers 20 residues. Looked up from germline, CDR1 is SGHRS and CDR2 is YFSETQ. The DNA for the CDR3 is TGCGCCAGCAGCGCTAGCGGGGGGGATCGTCTACTTTCTGGGGCCAACGTCCTGACTTTC. Amino acid sequence: CASSASGGDRLLSGANVLTF.

This clonotype was observed at least ten times. This chain connects TRBV20-1 to TRBJ2-5, with D maybe TRBD2 (7 bases). The CDR3 is 16 amino acids. Germline CDR1 and CDR2: DFQATT and SNEGSKA (reference sequence). The V gene lost 5 bases and the J gene lost 7 bases, with 26 bases spanning the gap. Written as DNA, the CDR3 is TGCAGTGCTCTACGAACGACCGGAGGGGGGGTCAGGACCCAGTACTTC. This encodes CSALRTTGGGVRTQYF.